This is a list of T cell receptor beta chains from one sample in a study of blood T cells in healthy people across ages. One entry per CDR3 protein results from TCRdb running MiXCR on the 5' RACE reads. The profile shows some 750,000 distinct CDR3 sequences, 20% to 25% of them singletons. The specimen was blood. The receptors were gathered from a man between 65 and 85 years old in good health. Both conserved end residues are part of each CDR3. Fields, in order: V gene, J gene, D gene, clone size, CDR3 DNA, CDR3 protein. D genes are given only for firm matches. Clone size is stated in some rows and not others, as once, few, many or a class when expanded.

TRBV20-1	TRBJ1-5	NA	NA	TGCAGTGCTAGAGATAGGGACATATCTCAGCCCCAGCATTTT	CSARDRDISQPQHF
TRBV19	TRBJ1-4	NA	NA	TGTGCCAGTAGTATGATGGGGGGTGATGAAAAACTGTTTTTT	CASSMMGGDEKLFF
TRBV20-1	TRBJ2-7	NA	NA	TGCAGTGCTAGGGGTTTGCGGACCCTGACCGAGGAGCAGTACTTC	CSARGLRTLTEEQYF
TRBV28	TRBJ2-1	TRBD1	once	TGTGCCAGCAGAGCACAGGGGAACAATGAGCAGTTCTTC	CASRAQGNNEQFF
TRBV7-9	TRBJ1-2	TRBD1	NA	TGTGCCAGCAGCTTTGACAGGGTGAACTATGGCTACACCTTC	CASSFDRVNYGYTF
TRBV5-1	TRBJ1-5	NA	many	TGCGCCAGCAGCTTGTCCCCAGATCAGCCCCAGCATTTT	CASSLSPDQPQHF
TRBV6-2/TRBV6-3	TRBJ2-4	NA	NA	TGTGCCAGCAGCCACGGAAACATTCAGTACTTC	CASSHGNIQYF
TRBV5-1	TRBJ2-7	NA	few	TGCGCCAGCAGCTTCCCGACAGGGAGGAACGAGCAGTACTTC	CASSFPTGRNEQYF
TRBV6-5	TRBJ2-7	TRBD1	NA	TGTGCCAGCAGGCAGCCCGGGACAGGGGTCTACGAGCAGTACTTC	CASRQPGTGVYEQYF
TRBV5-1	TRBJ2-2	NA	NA	TGCGCCAGCAGCTTGGGAGACGTATCGACCGGGGAGCTGTTTTTT	CASSLGDVSTGELFF
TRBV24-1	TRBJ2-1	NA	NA	TGTGCCACCAGTCCCCGGACAGCCACCTACAATGAGCAGTTCTTC	CATSPRTATYNEQFF
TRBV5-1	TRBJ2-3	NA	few	TGCGCCAGCAGCTTGGCCCCTAGCTCGGGAACAGATACGCAGTATTTT	CASSLAPSSGTDTQYF
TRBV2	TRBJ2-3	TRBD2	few	TGTGCCAGCAGAACTAGCGGGGGAGACACAGATACGCAGTATTTT	CASRTSGGDTDTQYF
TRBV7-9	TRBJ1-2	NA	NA	TGTGCCAGCAGCCCCCAAAAACCCTATGACTACACCTTC	CASSPQKPYDYTF
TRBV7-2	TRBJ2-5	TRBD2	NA	TGTGCCAGCAGCTTAAGAGGTTTGGAGGGACTAGCGGTGTTAGAGCAGTACTTC	CASSLRGLEGLAVLEQYF
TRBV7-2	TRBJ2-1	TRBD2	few	TGTGCCAGCAGCTTACTCCTAGCGGGGAATGAGCAGTTCTTC	CASSLLLAGNEQFF
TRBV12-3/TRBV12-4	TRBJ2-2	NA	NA	TGTGCCAGCAGACGGGACTCCGACACCGGGGAGCTGTTTTTT	CASRRDSDTGELFF
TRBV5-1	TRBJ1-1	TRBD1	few	TGCGCCAGCAGAGCCGGGACAGTTAACACTGAAGCTTTCTTT	CASRAGTVNTEAFF
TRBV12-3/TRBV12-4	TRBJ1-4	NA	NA	TGTGCCAGCAGTTTTAACAGGGCCAATGAAAAACTGTTTTTT	CASSFNRANEKLFF
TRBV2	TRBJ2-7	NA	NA	TGTGCCAGCTCGGGCCTTTCCTACGAGCAGTACTTC	CASSGLSYEQYF
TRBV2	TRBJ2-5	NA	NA	TGTGCCAGCAAGGGGGATCTAGCGATCGAGACCCAGTACTTC	CASKGDLAIETQYF
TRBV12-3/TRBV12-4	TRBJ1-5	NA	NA	TGTGCCAGCAGGCCCGGGACACCTCATAGCAATCAGCTCCAGCATTTT	CASRPGTPHSNQLQHF
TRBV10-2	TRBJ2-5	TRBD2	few	TGCGCCAGCTCCCAGACTAGCGTAACAGGAGAGACCCAGTACTTC	CASSQTSVTGETQYF
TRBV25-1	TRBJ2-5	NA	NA	TGTGCCAGCAGTGAATTGCCTAGGGAAGAGACCCAGTACTTC	CASSELPREETQYF
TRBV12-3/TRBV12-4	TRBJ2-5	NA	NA	TGTGCCAGCAGTGATCGTTGGACCCAGTACTTC	CASSDRWTQYF
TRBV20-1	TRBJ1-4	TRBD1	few	TGCAGTGCCCTGCTGGGGACAGGGGTGGCTAATGAAAAACTGTTTTTT	CSALLGTGVANEKLFF
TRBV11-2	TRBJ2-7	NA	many	TGTGCCAGCAGCTTAGTGTTTTCGGAACTCAGCTCCTACGAGCAGTACTTC	CASSLVFSELSSYEQYF
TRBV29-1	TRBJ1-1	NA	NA	TGCAGCGTTGATTTCAAAGGCACTGAAGCTTTCTTT	CSVDFKGTEAFF
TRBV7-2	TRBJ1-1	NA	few	TGTGCCAGCAGCTCCTACAGGGAGAACACTGAAGCTTTCTTT	CASSSYRENTEAFF
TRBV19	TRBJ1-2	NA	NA	TGTGCCAGTATCCCGGCCGTGGGGGGCTATGGCTACACCTTC	CASIPAVGGYGYTF
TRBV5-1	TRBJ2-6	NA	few	TGCGCCAGCAGCAACAGGGTTGCAGCTGGGGCCAACGTCCTGACTTTC	CASSNRVAAGANVLTF
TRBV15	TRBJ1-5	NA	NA	TGTGCCACCAGCAGAGATAACGGGGGTAGCAATCAGCCCCAGCATTTT	CATSRDNGGSNQPQHF
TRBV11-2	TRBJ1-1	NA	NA	TGTGCCAGCAGCCCTGGAGGGAGGGCGTCTTTCTTT	CASSPGGRASFF
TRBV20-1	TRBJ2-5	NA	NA	TGCAGTGCTAGGTCAGAATTCAGTCTCCAGTACTTC	CSARSEFSLQYF
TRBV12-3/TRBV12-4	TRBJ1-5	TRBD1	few	TGTGCCAGCAGCTGGACAGGGTCGGATCAGCCCCAGCATTTT	CASSWTGSDQPQHF
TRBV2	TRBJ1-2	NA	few	TGTGCCAGCAGTGACAGGGTGTTCTATGGCTACACCTTC	CASSDRVFYGYTF
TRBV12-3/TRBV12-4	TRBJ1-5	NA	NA	TGTGCCAGCAGTTTTGTAGTAGGGAAACTTAGCAATCAGCCCCAGCATTTT	CASSFVVGKLSNQPQHF
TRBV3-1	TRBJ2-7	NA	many	TGTGCCAGCAGCCAAGGTAAGGGGTACGGGGACGAGCAGTACTTC	CASSQGKGYGDEQYF
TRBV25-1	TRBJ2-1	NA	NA	TGTGCCAGCAGTGAATTAAAGGCAAAGCAGTTCTTC	CASSELKAKQFF
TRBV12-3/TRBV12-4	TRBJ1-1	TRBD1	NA	TGTGCCAGCAGTATCTCCGGGACAGTGGGTACTGAAGCTTTCTTT	CASSISGTVGTEAFF
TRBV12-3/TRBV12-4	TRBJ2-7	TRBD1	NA	TGTGCCAGTCAGACAGGGCCCTTCGCCGAGCAGTACTTC	CASQTGPFAEQYF
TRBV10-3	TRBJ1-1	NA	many	TGTGCCATCAGTGAACTGAACACTGAAGCTTTCTTT	CAISELNTEAFF
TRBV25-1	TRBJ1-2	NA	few	TGTGCCAGCAGTGATTATGGAGGAGAGGGGAGCTATGGCTACACCTTC	CASSDYGGEGSYGYTF
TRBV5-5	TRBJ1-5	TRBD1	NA	TGTGCCAGCAGCTTCGGACAGGGTTTCAGCAATCAGCCCCAGCATTTT	CASSFGQGFSNQPQHF
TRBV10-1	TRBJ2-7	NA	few	TGCGCCAGCAGTGAAGGATCGGGGGAGTCCTCCTACGAGCAGTACTTC	CASSEGSGESSYEQYF
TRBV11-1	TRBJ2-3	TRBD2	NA	TGTGCCAGCAGCTACAAGCGGGGATTCACAGATACGCAGTATTTT	CASSYKRGFTDTQYF
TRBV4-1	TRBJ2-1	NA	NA	TGCGCCAGCAGCCAAGATATAACAGGGAGCTCCTACAATGAGCAGTTCTTC	CASSQDITGSSYNEQFF
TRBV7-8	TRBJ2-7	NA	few	TGTGCCAGCAGCCCCCAGGGGGAGCAGTACTTC	CASSPQGEQYF
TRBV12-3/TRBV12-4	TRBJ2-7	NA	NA	TGTGCCAGCAGTTTAAACAGCCCCTACGAGCAGTACTTC	CASSLNSPYEQYF
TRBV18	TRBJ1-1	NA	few	TGTGCCAGCTCACCAAGTTATGGGAGAGAAGCTGAAGCTTTCTTT	CASSPSYGREAEAFF
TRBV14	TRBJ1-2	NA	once	TGTGCCAGCAGCCAAGATAGGGCCATGAACTATGGCTACACCTTC	CASSQDRAMNYGYTF
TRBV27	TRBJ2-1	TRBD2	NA	TGTGCCAGCACCAATATTGGGGGGGACCGCTACAATGAGCAGTTCTTC	CASTNIGGDRYNEQFF
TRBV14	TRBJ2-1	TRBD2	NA	TGTGCCAGCAGCCAATTGGGACTAGCGGGAAGTGAGCAGTTCTTC	CASSQLGLAGSEQFF
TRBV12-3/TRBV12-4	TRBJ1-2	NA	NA	TGTGCCAGCAGCCCATCGTTGGGTCAAATTAAGGGCTACACCTTC	CASSPSLGQIKGYTF
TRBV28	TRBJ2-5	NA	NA	TGTGCCAGCAGTCAGGACCACCAAGAGACCCAGTACTTC	CASSQDHQETQYF
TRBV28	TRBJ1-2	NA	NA	TGTGCCGCGGGGGGGCTAGCTAACTATGGCTACACCTTC	CAAGGLANYGYTF
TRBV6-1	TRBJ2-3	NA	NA	TGTGCCAGCACCCCGGGATGGGATACGCAGTATTTT	CASTPGWDTQYF
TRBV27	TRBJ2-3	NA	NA	TGTGCCACTATGGACTATTACAGCACAGATACGCAGTATTTT	CATMDYYSTDTQYF
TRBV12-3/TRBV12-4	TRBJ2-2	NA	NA	TGTGCCAGCAACCGTAGGTGGGGGGGCACCAACACCGGGGAGCTGTTTTTT	CASNRRWGGTNTGELFF
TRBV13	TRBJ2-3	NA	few	TGTGCCAGCAGCATTACTAGGAATTCAGATACGCAGTATTTT	CASSITRNSDTQYF